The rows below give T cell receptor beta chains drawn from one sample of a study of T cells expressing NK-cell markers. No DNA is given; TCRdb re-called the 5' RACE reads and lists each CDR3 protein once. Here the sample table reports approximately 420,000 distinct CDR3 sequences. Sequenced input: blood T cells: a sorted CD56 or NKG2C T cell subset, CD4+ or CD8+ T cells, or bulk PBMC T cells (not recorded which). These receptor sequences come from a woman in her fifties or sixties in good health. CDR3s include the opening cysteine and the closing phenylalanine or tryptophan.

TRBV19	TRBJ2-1	CASSISLLAYNEQFF
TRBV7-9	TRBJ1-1	CASSLLDRGFTEAFF
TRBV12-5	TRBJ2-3	CASGHDLDTQYF
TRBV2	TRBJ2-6	CASDRGSSGANVLTF
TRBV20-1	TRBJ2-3	CSARAAGGTDTQYF
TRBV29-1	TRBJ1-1	CSVRGGTEAFF
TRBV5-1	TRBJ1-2	CASSPDGDSLNYGYTF
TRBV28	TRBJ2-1	CANSGRGSYNEQFF
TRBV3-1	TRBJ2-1	CASSQVTAGFRNEQFF
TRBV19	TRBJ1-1	CASRQGATLLNTEAFF
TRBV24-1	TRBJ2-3	CATSDSTDTQYF
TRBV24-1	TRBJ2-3	CATSALPPGETTQYF
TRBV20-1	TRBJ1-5	CSSSQGFNQPQHF
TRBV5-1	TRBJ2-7	CASVGDSYEQYF
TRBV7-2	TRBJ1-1	CASSFGTWTVNTEAFF
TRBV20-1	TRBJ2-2	CSARTTGGWNTGELFF
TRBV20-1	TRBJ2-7	CSAQDRLGTYEQYF
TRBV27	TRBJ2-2	CASSFGYITGELFF
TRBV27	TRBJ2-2	CASRDSGLNTGELFF
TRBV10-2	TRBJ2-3	CASSNRGNTDTQYF
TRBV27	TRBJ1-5	CASSLWAVSNQPQHF
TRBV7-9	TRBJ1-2	CASSFYLDRGDYGYTF
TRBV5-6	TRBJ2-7	CASSLRTAFSYEQYF
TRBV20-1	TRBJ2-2	CSARSTLGQGIVGELFF
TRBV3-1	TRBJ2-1	CASSRTSGSSDEQFF
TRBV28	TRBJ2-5	CASSSRDRGYQETQYF